What follows are 27 T cell receptor beta chains derived from one specimen sequenced in a study of blood T cell repertoires in COVID-19. The table came from immunoSEQ multiplex PCR; TCRdb's copy has only in-frame clones and leaves some out. The data hold more than 140,000 clones, with roughly 82% observed a single time. Input material: peripheral blood. The receptors were sampled from a woman in her forties or fifties in a cohort sampled during active or convalescent COVID-19.

This chain uses TRBV2 with TRBJ1-2, with D tentatively TRBD1 (6 bases). The CDR3 has 15 residues. Trimming shortened V by 3 bases and J by 6 bases, and 17 bases separated the two germline ends. Germline CDR1 SNHLY, CDR2 FYNNEI. In DNA, the CDR3 is TGTGCCAGCAGTGATAGGCCAGGGGATTTCCATGGCTACACCTTC. The encoded protein is CASSDRPGDFHGYTF.

The genes are TRBV5-8 and TRBJ2-3; 9 bases fit TRBD1. V gave up 4 bases and J gave up 3 bases; unmatched junction bases: 6. The CDR3 contains 15 residues. Germline V gene data show CDR1 as SGHTS and CDR2 as YDEGEE. Here the CDR3 reads CASSAWTGETDTQYF. The CDR3, as DNA: TGTGCCAGCAGCGCCTGGACAGGGGAGACAGATACGCAGTATTTT. Full variable domain (missing parts from reference TRBV5-8 and TRBJ2-3): EAGVTQSPTHLIKTRGQQATLRCSPISGHTSVYWYQQALGLGLQFLLWYDEGEERNRGNFPPRFSGRQFPNYSSELNVNALELEDSALYLCASSAWTGETDTQYFGPGTRLTVL.

The chain is built from TRBV6-6 and TRBJ1-4, with D unclear. CDR1 is MNHNY and CDR2 is SVGAGI in the germline V gene (reference sequence). CDR3 length equals 15 residues. Trimming pared 0 bases from V and 0 bases from J, leaving 5 bases between. The CDR3 loop is CASSYSSPTNEKLFF. The CDR3 region has the DNA TGTGCCAGCAGTTACTCCTCCCCAACTAATGAAAAACTGTTTTTT.

This sequence joins TRBV6-5 and TRBJ2-1, with a possible D match to TRBD2 (5 bases). CDR3 size: 14 residues. Germline loops: CDR1 MNHEY, CDR2 SVGAGI. The V and J ends lost 6 bases and 5 bases respectively, with 14 bases between them. CDR3 loop: CASRRSPLDNEQFF. Here the CDR3 DNA reads TGTGCCAGCAGAAGATCGCCACTAGACAATGAGCAGTTCTTC.

The rearrangement uses TRBV5-1 and TRBJ1-5, with 10 bases aligning to TRBD1. The CDR3 sequence is 15 residues long. The J segment lost 5 bases and the V segment lost 4 bases, leaving 6 bases of the junction unmatched. The germline V gene encodes CDR1 SGHRS and CDR2 YFSETQ. The CDR3 spells CASSPGQGNYQPQHF. In DNA, the CDR3 is TGCGCCAGCAGCCCGGGACAGGGGAATTATCAGCCCCAGCATTTT.

This chain connects TRBV19 to TRBJ2-1; 9 bases match TRBD2. Germline CDR1 is LNHDA and CDR2 is SQIVND (reference sequence). Trimming cost V 5 bases and J 2 bases; bases outside gene matches: 4. The CDR3 has 15 residues. The CDR3 spells CASSLSGGTYNEQFF. CDR3 coding DNA: TGTGCCAGTAGTCTGAGCGGGGGGACCTACAATGAGCAGTTCTTC.

This chain links TRBV19 with TRBJ1-5; the D is unclear. CDR1 is LNHDA and CDR2 is SQIVND in the germline V gene (reference sequence). The CDR3 spans 14 residues. Between the trimmed V and J ends, which lost 3 bases and 3 bases, there was a span of 9 bases. CDR3 coding DNA: TGTGCCAGTAGTATCGAGGATACCAATCAGCCCCAGCATTTT. Amino acids: CASSIEDTNQPQHF.

The rearrangement uses TRBV18 and TRBJ1-3; D is ambiguous. Germline CDR1 and CDR2: KGHSH and LQKENI. The CDR3 has 15 residues. V lost 3 bases and J lost 0, with 9 bases in between. The CDR3 region is CASSPTTYSGNTIYF. CDR3 sequence (DNA): TGTGCCAGCTCACCCACGACATACTCTGGAAACACCATATATTTT.

The chain uses TRBV7-9 and TRBJ2-7, with D tentatively TRBD1 (6 bases). The CDR3 length is 16 residues. Germline V gives CDR1 SEHNR, CDR2 FQNEAQ (reference sequence). V was trimmed by 5 bases and J by 0 bases, leaving 17 bases between them. The CDR3 DNA sequence: TGTGCCAGCAGCCAAAGAACAGGGAGTAGCTCCTACGAGCAGTACTTC. This gives the protein CASSQRTGSSSYEQYF. The full variable domain, completed using reference TRBV7-9 and TRBJ2-7, is DTGVSQNPRHKITKRGQNVTFRCDPISEHNRLYWYRQTLGQGPEFLTYFQNEAQLEKSRLLSDRFSAERPKGSFSTLEIQRTEQGDSAMYLCASSQRTGSSSYEQYFGPGTRLTVT.

This chain connects TRBV6-6 to TRBJ2-7; TRBD1 matches 7 bases. V was pared by 6 bases and J by 4 bases, with 12 bases of the junction left unmatched. Germline CDR1 and CDR2: MNHNY and SVGAGI (reference sequence). The CDR3 is 15 amino acids. The CDR3 here is CASSITGETHYEQYF. The DNA for the CDR3 is TGTGCCAGCAGCATAACAGGGGAGACCCATTACGAGCAGTACTTC.

The V call is TRBV13, the J call TRBJ2-7; D unresolved. The CDR3 sequence is 13 residues long. V lost 0 bases, J lost 0 bases, and 3 bases lay in between. The germline gives CDR1 PRHDT, CDR2 FYEKMQ (reference sequence). CDR3 amino acids: CASSLGYSYEQYF. CDR3 DNA: TGTGCCAGCAGCTTAGGGTACTCCTACGAGCAGTACTTC.

This clone was detected only once. The genes are TRBV3-1 (or the pseudogene TRBV3-2) and TRBJ2-5; the D gene is possibly TRBD2 (6 bases). The CDR3 contains 14 residues. Trimming stripped 0 bases from V and 3 bases from J, with 8 bases between. The germline V gene has CDR1 LGHDT and CDR2 YNNKEL (reference sequence). The CDR3 DNA reads as TGTGCCAGCAGCCAAGATTGGAGGGAAGAGACCCAGTACTTC. This gives the protein CASSQDWREETQYF.

This clone was recorded once. This rearrangement joins TRBV7-9 to TRBJ2-1; D perhaps matches TRBD2 (6 bases). CDR3 size: 15 residues. Per germline, CDR1 SEHNR and CDR2 FQNEAQ (reference sequence). The ends were cut back, 5 bases at V and 0 bases at J, with 11 bases in the middle. The CDR3 reads CASSVTGSSYNEQFF. The CDR3 region has the DNA TGTGCCAGCAGCGTCACCGGGAGCTCCTACAATGAGCAGTTCTTC. Full variable domain (rest looked up from reference TRBV7-9 and TRBJ2-1): DTGVSQNPRHKITKRGQNVTFRCDPISEHNRLYWYRQTLGQGPEFLTYFQNEAQLEKSRLLSDRFSAERPKGSFSTLEIQRTEQGDSAMYLCASSVTGSSYNEQFFGPGTRLTVL.

This rearrangement joins TRBV12-5 to TRBJ1-1; possibly TRBD1 for D (6 bases). Germline CDR1 LGHNT, CDR2 FRNRAP. The CDR3 has 13 amino acids. V shed 5 bases and J shed 2 bases, with 9 bases lying between them. The CDR3 sequence is CASGGQFNTEAFF. The CDR3 DNA reads TGTGCTAGTGGTGGACAGTTTAACACTGAAGCTTTCTTT.

The genes are TRBV3-1 (or the pseudogene TRBV3-2) and TRBJ2-1; the match to TRBD2 covers 12 bases. Germline assignment: CDR1 LGHDT and CDR2 YNNKEL (reference sequence). CDR3 length equals 17 residues. V shed 1 base, J shed 3 bases, and the junction held 4 bases outside the gene matches. The CDR3 loop reads CASSQGRLAGVYNEQFF. The CDR3, as DNA: TGTGCCAGCAGCCAAGGGAGACTAGCGGGGGTCTACAATGAGCAGTTCTTC.

CDR3 sequence: CASSQVLLAATDTQYF. The CDR3, as DNA: TGTGCCAGCAGCCAAGTCTTGCTAGCGGCCACAGATACGCAGTATTTT. V is TRBV3-1 (or the pseudogene TRBV3-2) and J is TRBJ2-3, with 7 positions matching TRBD2. The CDR3 runs to 16 residues. CDR1 is LGHDT, CDR2 YNNKEL, per germline (reference sequence). V lost 1 base, J lost 2 bases, and 6 bases stayed unmatched.

V is TRBV2 and J is TRBJ2-4; 9 nucleotides line up with TRBD2. The germline gives CDR1 SNHLY, CDR2 FYNNEI. The CDR3 is 14 residues long. The V segment lost 5 bases and the J segment 9 bases; nucleotides outside the gene matches: 8. CDR3: CASSKGTSWVIQYF. The CDR3 DNA reads TGTGCCAGCAGTAAGGGGACTAGCTGGGTCATTCAGTACTTC.

CDR3 residues: CATVGRNNQPQHF. CDR3 DNA: TGTGCCACCGTGGGCAGGAATAATCAGCCCCAGCATTTT. The gene calls are TRBV19 and TRBJ1-5, with D hard to call. This CDR3 spans 13 amino acids. Per the germline V gene, CDR1 is LNHDA and CDR2 is SQIVND (reference sequence). V shed 10 bases and J shed 4 bases, with 14 bases lying between them.

This chain uses TRBV2 with TRBJ1-6, with D maybe TRBD1 (5 bases). The ends were cut back, 5 bases at V and 9 bases at J, with 11 bases in the middle. The CDR3 extends over 13 amino acids. Germline values: CDR1 SNHLY, CDR2 FYNNEI. For the CDR3, the DNA is TGTGCCAGCAGTCCCAGGGATGGTTCACCCCTCCACTTT. This translates into CASSPRDGSPLHF.

The J gene is TRBJ2-6, the V gene TRBV7-2, with 9 bases matching TRBD1. Per the germline V gene, CDR1 is SGHTA and CDR2 is FQGNSA. This CDR3 is built from 13 residues. The ends lost 5 bases at V and 10 bases at J; junction bases unmatched: 3. CDR3 region: CASSTGQGNVLTF. CDR3 sequence (DNA): TGTGCCAGCAGCACTGGACAGGGGAACGTCCTGACTTTC.

The chain has TRBV19 and TRBJ1-1; 10 bases align to TRBD1. The CDR3 has 13 residues. CDR1 and CDR2 (germline): LNHDA, SQIVND (reference sequence). J was trimmed by 9 bases and V by 7 bases; bases with no gene match: 8. The CDR3 region has the DNA TGTGCCAGTATCGCGACAGGGGGCAGGAAAGCTTTCTTT. Its protein product is CASIATGGRKAFF.

The chain couples TRBV7-3 to TRBJ2-7; 8 positions agree with TRBD1. The junction had 12 bases not matched to a gene; V was cut back by 5 bases and J by 6 bases. CDR3 length equals 15 residues. Germline loops: CDR1 SGHTA, CDR2 FQGTGA. CDR3 in DNA: TGTGCCAGCAGCCTACAATCCAGGGGGCTTGGCGAGCAGTACTTC. The encoded protein is CASSLQSRGLGEQYF.

This clone was observed a single time. The chain is built from TRBV7-2 and TRBJ1-1; D remains ambiguous. Germline V gene data show CDR1 as SGHTA and CDR2 as FQGNSA. The V end lost 5 bases, the J end lost 1 base, and 8 bases lay between the germline ends. The CDR3 extends over 13 amino acids. The CDR3 DNA sequence: TGTGCCAGCAGCGGGCAGTGGAACACTGAAGCTTTCTTT. Translated: CASSGQWNTEAFF.

The chain combines TRBV29-1 with TRBJ1-6, with no clear D. The CDR3 has 11 amino acids. The germline gives CDR1 SQVTM, CDR2 ANQGSEA. The V gene lost 3 bases and the J gene lost 8 bases, with 5 bases spanning the gap. CDR3 amino acids: CSVDYDSPLHF. CDR3 in DNA: TGCAGCGTTGATTATGATTCACCCCTCCACTTT.

This clone came up many times. V usage is TRBV10-3 and J usage is TRBJ2-1; D not certain. V lost 3 bases and J lost 4, with 7 bases in between. Germline V lookup: CDR1 ENHRY, CDR2 SYGVKD. The CDR3 totals 13 residues. The CDR3 nucleotides read TGTGCCATCAGTGAACTACCTTACAATGAGCAGTTCTTC. The encoded protein is CAISELPYNEQFF.

The V gene is TRBV14, the J gene TRBJ2-3; D is perhaps TRBD2 (5 bases). V gave up 5 bases and J gave up 2 bases, with 14 bases separating them. Germline V CDR1 and CDR2: SGHDN, FVKESK. The CDR3 runs to 15 residues. The CDR3 DNA sequence: TGTGCCAGCAGCGCCGAAGCGGACCTCACAGATACGCAGTATTTT. This gives the protein CASSAEADLTDTQYF.

This clone appeared once. The chain is built from TRBV10-3 and TRBJ2-7; 12 nucleotides agree with TRBD1. The CDR3 runs to 14 residues. V shed 4 bases, J shed 6 bases, and the junction held 4 bases outside the gene matches. Germline V lookup: CDR1 ENHRY, CDR2 SYGVKD. CDR3 loop: CAISGDRGPSEQYF. CDR3 sequence (DNA): TGTGCCATCAGTGGGGACAGGGGGCCCTCCGAGCAGTACTTC.